The T cell receptor beta chain described here comes from a study of blood T cell repertoires in COVID-19. Overall study: The United States, Italy and Spain provided the acute and convalescent COVID-19 samples. In each case, the material was cDNA or gDNA derived from T cells, B-cell-depleted T cells, or PBMCs.

Source study methods: For nucleated cells, counts were estimated from reference gene primer amplification. Only in-frame clones appear in the TCRdb table, and some are missing; sequencing was by immunoSEQ multiplex PCR. V, J and clone size derive from that table, while D and trimming were established from the DNA sequence. Of around 80,000 clones listed, 82% are singletons. Germline values: CDR1 GTSNPN, CDR2 SVGIG (reference sequence). This CDR3 comprises 14 residues. Trimming removed 0 bases from V and 2 bases from J, with 11 bases in between. The V and J genes are TRBV30 and TRBJ2-7, with a weak D call TRBD2 (6 bases). Sequencing was done on a sample of peripheral blood. This TCR was sampled from a human donor in a cohort sampled during active COVID-19. CDR3 nucleotides: TGTGCCTGGAGTGTGGGGGGAGTCGCCTACGAGCAGTACTTC. Its translation: CAWSVGGVAYEQYF. Full variable domain (rest looked up from reference TRBV30 and TRBJ2-7): SQTIHQWPATLVQPVGSPLSLECTVEGTSNPNLYWYRQAAGRGLQLLFYSVGIGQISSEVPQNLSASRPQDRQFILSSKKLLLSDSGFYLCAWSVGGVAYEQYFGPGTRLTVT.